This T cell receptor beta chain was retrieved from a study of post-analysis software for immune sequencing data. Study-level information: Progressive-relapsing, secondary progressive and relapsing-remitting multiple sclerosis were among the disease courses included. Study-wide results and limits: Relative to controls, patients with multiple sclerosis showed significantly lower normalized Chao1 diversity. Elevated frequency relative to controls characterized about 5 TRBV segments in patients, TRBV5-6, TRBV5-1 and TRBV20-1 among them. Strong co-clustering by F measure was seen for same-batch samples.

Prepared TCR beta cDNA libraries contained unique molecular identifiers. TCRdb re-analysed the PCR reads in MiXCR, keeping a single row per CDR3 protein. The table lists fewer than 700,000 distinct CDR3 sequences, roughly 46% of them singletons. This CDR3 is built from 16 residues. Germline V gene sequence: CDR1 MNHNY, CDR2 SVGAGI (reference sequence). Trimming pared 4 bases from V and 11 bases from J, leaving 21 bases between. Of note for this clonotype: Its antigen is not identified.

This chain uses TRBV6-6 with TRBJ1-6; a weak D match, TRBD1 (5 bases). The receptor's source is a girl aged 10 to 17 with multiple sclerosis. Sample: blood. The CDR3: CASSSPGAGIVPPLHF. The CDR3 region has the DNA TGTGCCAGCAGTTCCCCCGGTGCAGGGATTGTGCCACCCCTCCACTTT.